A single sample gave rise to the 3 T cell receptor beta chains below, sequenced in a study of response to subunit inactivated influenza vaccine. Each CDR3 protein is one row after TCRdb ran MiXCR on the RT-PCR reads. The sample comprises hundreds of thousands of distinct CDR3 sequences, around 8% of which are singletons, and approximately 13% rests with the top ten. Sequencing was performed on PBMCs from blood, taken 23 to 25 months after vaccination. Every receptor here comes from a man aged 45 to 75 who received an inactivated influenza vaccine.

This clonotype was seen many times. The V call is TRBV4-3, the J call TRBJ1-1; tentative D call: TRBD1 (6 bases). The CDR3 is made up of 19 amino acids. V lost 0 bases to trimming and J lost 0 bases, with 20 bases between them. Germline lookup yields CDR1 LGHNA and CDR2 YSLEER. The CDR3 sequence: CASSQDYFRGEGMNTEAFF. In DNA, the CDR3 is TGCGCCAGCAGCCAAGATTATTTCAGGGGCGAGGGGATGAACACTGAAGCTTTCTTT.

In its sample, this clonotype was seen a few times. This sequence joins TRBV11-2 and TRBJ2-7; 7 positions agree with TRBD2. The V and J ends lost 1 base and 5 bases, in that order; junction bases with no gene match: 11. The CDR3 consists of 16 residues. Germline V gene sequence: CDR1 SGHAT, CDR2 FQNNGV. The CDR3 nucleotides are TGTGCCAGCAGCTTAGTTCTTAGCGGGCCGCCGCACGAGCAGTACTTC. The encoded protein is CASSLVLSGPPHEQYF. The full variable domain, in which reference TRBV11-2 and TRBJ2-7 provide the parts outside the CDR3, is EAGVAQSPRYKIIEKRQSVAFWCNPISGHATLYWYQQILGQGPKLLIQFQNNGVVDDSQLPKDRFSAERLKGVDSTLKIQPAKLEDSAVYLCASSLVLSGPPHEQYFGPGTRLTVT.

This clonotype showed up just once. A read error may produce the germline difference seen at one junction end. The DNA of the CDR3 is TGTGCCAGCAGCTTATTCGGAGCGTACACAGATACGCGGTATTTT. This translates into CASSLFGAYTDTRYF. The rearrangement links TRBV7-2 to TRBJ2-3; no firm D call. The germline gives CDR1 SGHTA, CDR2 FQGNSA. The CDR3 covers 15 residues.